This TCR beta chain is from a study of cytomegalovirus exposure and HLA in healthy donors. Study results and caveats: A further, later analysis showed that HLA-associated TCR beta chains (compared with equally common others) were more clonally expanded.

To note about this clone: Its antigen is undetermined.

V was shortened by 5 bases and J by 0 bases, with 12 bases between the two germline ends. This CDR3 region has 16 residues. From germline, CDR1 is SGHNT and CDR2 YYREEE (reference sequence). This cohort consisted of healthy bone marrow donors. Researchers ran the PCR with 60 Vbeta and 13 Jbeta primers. The data were produced by immunoSEQ multiplex PCR, yet TCRdb's version contains in-frame clones alone and is incomplete. The repertoire consists of about 84,000 clones, with around three fifths occurring once and the leading ten covering approximately 16%. The chain combines TRBV5-4 with TRBJ2-6, with D perhaps TRBD2 (5 bases). The sequence was collected from a woman between 40 and 50 years old in good health and CMV-seropositive. Material for sequencing was PBMCs. The CDR3 coding sequence is TGTGCCAGCAGGACTTCGGGGTACTCTGGGGCCAACGTCCTGACTTTC. Its translation: CASRTSGYSGANVLTF.